The T cell receptor beta chain under discussion was sequenced for a study of blood T cell repertoires in COVID-19. The wider study: Collection of acute and convalescent COVID-19 samples took place in the United States, Italy and Spain. T cells, B-cell-depleted T cells, or PBMCs provided the cDNA or gDNA that served as material.

The germline V and J ends were trimmed by 0 bases and 6 bases, with 8 bases remaining between them. Germline loops: CDR1 MNHEY, CDR2 SVGAGI. CDR3 length equals 13 residues. Original processing methods: Estimation of nucleated cell counts relied on the amplification of reference gene primers. This table comes from immunoSEQ multiplex PCR, and its TCRdb copy is limited to in-frame clones, with some not included. The V and J calls and the clone size are those of that table, but D and trimming were determined from the DNA. Altogether hundreds of thousands of clones are present, more than 75% being singletons, with the ten largest covering about 6.2%.

The source of this sequence is a man aged 60-69 years who had recovered from COVID-19. Input material: peripheral blood. This chain links TRBV6-5 with TRBJ1-1; D might be TRBD1 (6 bases). CDR3 sequence: CASSYSRQAEAFF. In nucleotides, the CDR3 is TGTGCCAGCAGTTACTCGAGACAGGCTGAAGCTTTCTTT.